Presented here are 15 T cell receptor beta chains from one specimen sequenced in a study of blood T cell repertoires in COVID-19. TCRdb's copy holds only in-frame clones and misses some; the assay was immunoSEQ multiplex PCR. Altogether roughly 80,000 clones are present, roughly nine tenths being singletons, with the ten largest covering 1.9%. Input material: peripheral blood. The source is a woman aged 50 to 65 in a cohort sampled during active COVID-19.

The V and J genes are TRBV14 and TRBJ2-5, with 8 positions matching TRBD1. This CDR3 has 14 amino acids. Germline assignment: CDR1 SGHDN and CDR2 FVKESK. The junction had 6 bases not matched to a gene; V was cut back by 3 bases and J by 6 bases. The CDR3 DNA reads TGTGCCAGCAGCCAGAGTCAGGGGGCGAAGACCCAGTACTTC. The encoded protein is CASSQSQGAKTQYF.

The genes are TRBV19 and TRBJ1-2; 9 bases agree with TRBD1. The CDR3 has 16 residues. V shed 3 bases, J shed 3 bases, and the junction held 8 bases outside the gene matches. In germline, CDR1 is LNHDA, CDR2 SQIVND (reference sequence). The DNA for the CDR3 is TGTGCCAGTAGTATCCAGTTACAGGGGGCGGACTATGGCTACACCTTC. This codes for CASSIQLQGADYGYTF.

This chain uses TRBV7-9 with TRBJ2-5; no firm D call. Germline V gene lookup returns CDR1 SEHNR and CDR2 FQNEAQ (reference sequence). This CDR3 is built from 15 residues. Trimming left V 5 bases short and J 5 bases short, with 18 bases between. The CDR3 DNA reads as TGTGCCAGCAGCCCCAGGTTACGGATGGGTGAGACCCAGTACTTC. Residues: CASSPRLRMGETQYF.

The rearrangement links TRBV19 to TRBJ1-3; D might be TRBD1 (5 bases). Germline assignment: CDR1 LNHDA and CDR2 SQIVND (reference sequence). V lost 5 bases and J lost 4, with 15 bases in between. The CDR3 extends over 15 amino acids. DNA of the CDR3: TGTGCCAGTAGTCCCCGTGGGGCCCGGGGAAACACCATATATTTT. As protein: CASSPRGARGNTIYF.

J is TRBJ1-5 and V is TRBV18; TRBD1 matches 9 bases. Germline V gives CDR1 KGHSH, CDR2 LQKENI. V lost 2 bases to trimming and J lost 3 bases; unmatched junction nucleotides: 2. The CDR3 is 15 amino acids. CDR3 sequence: CASSPGTGFNQPQHF. CDR3 DNA sequence: TGTGCCAGCTCACCAGGGACAGGGTTCAATCAGCCCCAGCATTTT.

The V gene is TRBV6-2 or TRBV6-3, the J gene TRBJ2-7; 7 nucleotides line up with TRBD2. J was trimmed by 4 bases and V by 3 bases; bases with no gene match: 12. This CDR3 region has 16 residues. Germline CDR1 reads MNHEY; CDR2 reads SVGEGT. This CDR3 is CASSYRGTIGRYEQYF. In nucleotides, the CDR3 is TGTGCCAGCAGTTATCGCGGGACTATCGGACGTTACGAGCAGTACTTC.

The genes are TRBV2 and TRBJ2-7; D possibly corresponds to TRBD1 (6 bases). In germline, CDR1 is SNHLY, CDR2 FYNNEI. V gave up 5 bases and J gave up 0 bases, with 14 bases separating them. CDR3 length: 15 amino acids. The CDR3 sequence is CASSTHRAPSYEQYF. The DNA of the CDR3 is TGTGCCAGCAGTACCCACAGGGCACCCTCCTACGAGCAGTACTTC.

V gene TRBV4-1 combines with J gene TRBJ2-7; 10 bases agree with TRBD2. Germline V gene sequence: CDR1 MGHRA, CDR2 YSYEKL. V lost 1 base, J lost 2 bases, and 8 bases stayed unmatched. This CDR3 has 17 amino acids. This CDR3 is CASSQGPGTSVAYEQYF. CDR3 sequence (DNA): TGCGCCAGCAGCCAAGGTCCCGGGACTAGCGTGGCCTACGAGCAGTACTTC.

The genes are TRBV7-3 and TRBJ2-2; TRBD1 might be the D (6 bases). Germline CDR1 and CDR2: SGHTA and FQGTGA. Deletions cut 2 bases from V and 5 bases from J, with 12 bases between. The CDR3 covers 15 residues. The CDR3 nucleotides read TGTGCCAGCAGCTTAGGATTCAGGGGTACCGGGGAGCTGTTTTTT. This translates into CASSLGFRGTGELFF.

This clone was detected once. CDR3 sequence: CASTGASYEQYF. The CDR3 coding sequence is TGTGCCAGCACGGGAGCCTCCTACGAGCAGTACTTC. The genes are TRBV6-5 and TRBJ2-7; maybe TRBD2 (6 bases). Germline V gene lookup returns CDR1 MNHEY and CDR2 SVGAGI. Trimming stripped 7 bases from V and 0 bases from J, with 7 bases between. CDR3 length: 12 amino acids.

The chain employs TRBV19 and TRBJ1-6, with TRBD1 identical over 8 bases. The CDR3 contains 13 residues. The germline V gene encodes CDR1 LNHDA and CDR2 SQIVND (reference sequence). The ends lost 9 bases at V and 8 bases at J; junction bases unmatched: 6. CDR3 loop: CASLGQGDSPLHF. The CDR3 DNA reads TGTGCCAGCCTCGGACAGGGAGATTCACCCCTCCACTTT. Filled out from reference TRBV19 and TRBJ1-6, the complete variable domain reads DGGITQSPKYLFRKEGQNVTLSCEQNLNHDAMYWYRQDPGQGLRLIYYSQIVNDFQKGDIAEGYSVSREKKESFPLTVTSAQKNPTAFYLCASLGQGDSPLHFGNGTRLTVT.

With regard to this clone: Mismatch with germline at one junction end may stem from a read error. J is TRBJ2-7 and V is TRBV28, with TRBD2 matching over 8 bases. This CDR3 has 15 amino acids. Germline V lookup: CDR1 MDHEN, CDR2 SYDVKM. CDR3 in amino acids: CASTTGGEGSHEQYF. The CDR3 nucleotides read TGTGCCAGCACCACGGGGGGGGAGGGCTCCCACGAGCAGTACTTC.

The chain has TRBV1 and TRBJ2-7; TRBD2 is taken as the D call from the table, unchecked against the DNA. TRBV1 is described as a pseudogene. The length of the CDR3 is 17 residues. Written as DNA, the CDR3 is TGCACCAGCAGCCAAGAGGAACTAGCCGCCGACCCCTACGAGCAGTACTTC. Protein product: CTSSQEELAADPYEQYF.

For the CDR3, the DNA is TGTGCCAGTCGGGGGTCTGGGGCCAACGTCCTGACTTTC. Residues: CASRGSGANVLTF. The chain employs TRBV19 and TRBJ2-6; D perhaps matches TRBD2 (6 bases). The CDR3 totals 13 residues. Germline CDR1 reads LNHDA; CDR2 reads SQIVND (reference sequence). With 8 bases removed from V and 1 base from J, the gap between germline ends came to 6 bases.

V and J are TRBV9 and TRBJ1-5; 8 bases agree with TRBD1. Germline V CDR1 and CDR2: SGDLS, YYNGEE. J gave up 7 bases and V 0 bases, and 6 bases lay outside the gene matches. The CDR3 covers 15 residues. The CDR3 coding sequence is TGTGCCAGCAGCGTAGGTCCAGGGGGCGGACAGCCCCAGCATTTT. Encoded protein: CASSVGPGGGQPQHF.